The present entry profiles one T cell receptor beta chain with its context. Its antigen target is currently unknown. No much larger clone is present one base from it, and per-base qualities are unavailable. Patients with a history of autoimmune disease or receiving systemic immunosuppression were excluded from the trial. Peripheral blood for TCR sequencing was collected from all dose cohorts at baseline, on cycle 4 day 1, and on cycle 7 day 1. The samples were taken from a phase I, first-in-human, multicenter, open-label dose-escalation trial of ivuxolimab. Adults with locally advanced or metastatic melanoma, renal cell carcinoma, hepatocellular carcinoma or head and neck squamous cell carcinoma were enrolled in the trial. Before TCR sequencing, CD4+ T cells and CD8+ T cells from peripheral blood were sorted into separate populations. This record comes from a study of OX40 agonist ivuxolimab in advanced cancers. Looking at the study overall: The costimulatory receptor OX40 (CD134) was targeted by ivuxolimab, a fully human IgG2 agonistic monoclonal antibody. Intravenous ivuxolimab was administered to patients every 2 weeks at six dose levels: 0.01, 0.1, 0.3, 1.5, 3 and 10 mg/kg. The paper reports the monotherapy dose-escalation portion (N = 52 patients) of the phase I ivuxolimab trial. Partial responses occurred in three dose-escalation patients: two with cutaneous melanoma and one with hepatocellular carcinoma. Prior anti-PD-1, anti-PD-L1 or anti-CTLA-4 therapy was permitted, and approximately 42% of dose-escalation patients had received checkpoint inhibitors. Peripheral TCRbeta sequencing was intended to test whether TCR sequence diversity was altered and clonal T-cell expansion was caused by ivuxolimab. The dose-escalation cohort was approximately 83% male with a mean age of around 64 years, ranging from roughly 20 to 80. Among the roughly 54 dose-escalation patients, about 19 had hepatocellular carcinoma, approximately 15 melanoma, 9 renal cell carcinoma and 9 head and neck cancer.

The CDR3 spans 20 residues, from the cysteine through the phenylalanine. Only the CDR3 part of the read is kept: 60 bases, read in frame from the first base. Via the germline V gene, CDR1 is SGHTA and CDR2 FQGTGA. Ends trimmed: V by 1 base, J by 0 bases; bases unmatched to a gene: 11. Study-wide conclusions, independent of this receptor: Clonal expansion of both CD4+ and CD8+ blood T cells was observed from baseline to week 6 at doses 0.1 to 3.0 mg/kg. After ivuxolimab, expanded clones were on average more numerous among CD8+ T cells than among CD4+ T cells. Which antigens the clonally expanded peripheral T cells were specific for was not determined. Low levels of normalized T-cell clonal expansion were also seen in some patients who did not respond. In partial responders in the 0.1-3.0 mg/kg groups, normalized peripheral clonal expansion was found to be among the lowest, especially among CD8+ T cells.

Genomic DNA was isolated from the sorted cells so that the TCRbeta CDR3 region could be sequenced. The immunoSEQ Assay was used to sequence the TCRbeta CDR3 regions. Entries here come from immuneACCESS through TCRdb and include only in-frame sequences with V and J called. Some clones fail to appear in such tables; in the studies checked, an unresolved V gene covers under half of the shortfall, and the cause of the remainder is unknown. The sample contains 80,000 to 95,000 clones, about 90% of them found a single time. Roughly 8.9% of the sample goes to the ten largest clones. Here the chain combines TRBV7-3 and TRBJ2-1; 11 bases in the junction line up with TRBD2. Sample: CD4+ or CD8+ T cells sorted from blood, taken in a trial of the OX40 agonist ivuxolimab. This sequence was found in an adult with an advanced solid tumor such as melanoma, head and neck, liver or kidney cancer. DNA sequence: TGTGCCAGCAGCTTAATGGGGATAGCGGGAGGGCCGACCTCCTACAATGAGCAGTTCTTC. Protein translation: CASSLMGIAGGPTSYNEQFF.